These 18 T cell receptor beta chains came from one sample sequenced in a study of radiotherapy plus CTLA-4 blockade in lung cancer. The assay was immunoSEQ multiplex PCR, and TCRdb's table has in-frame clones only and misses some. The sample shows roughly 100,000 clones, around 80% of them seen only once. The sequenced sample was peripheral blood, obtained from a patient treated with radiotherapy plus ipilimumab. These receptors were taken from a human donor with non-small cell lung cancer that progressed on radiotherapy plus ipilimumab.

The rearrangement uses TRBV28 and TRBJ1-2; TRBD1 matches 7 bases. The V gene's germline CDR1 is MDHEN and CDR2 SYDVKM. CDR3 length: 16 amino acids. The V segment lost 4 bases and the J segment 5 bases; nucleotides outside the gene matches: 13. The CDR3 is CASSSPYRGLGYGYTF. The CDR3 bases are TGTGCCAGCAGTTCCCCTTACAGGGGATTAGGATATGGCTACACCTTC.

The rearrangement joins TRBV9 to TRBJ2-5; no reliable D call. The germline V and J ends were trimmed by 7 bases and 4 bases, with 11 bases remaining between them. The V gene's germline CDR1 is SGDLS and CDR2 YYNGEE. The CDR3 spans 12 residues. The CDR3 region has the DNA TGTGCCAGCTCTAAGCGCGGAGAGACCCAGTACTTC. It yields the protein CASSKRGETQYF.

This chain joins TRBV18 and TRBJ1-1; D is possibly TRBD1 (6 bases). The CDR3 consists of 17 residues. The germline V gene has CDR1 KGHSH and CDR2 LQKENI. The V end was cut by 3 bases, the J end by 6 bases, with 23 bases between. CDR3 loop: CASSPGISRGSNAEAFF. CDR3 DNA sequence: TGTGCCAGCTCACCCGGAATATCTAGGGGGAGTAATGCTGAAGCTTTCTTT.

The rearrangement joins TRBV5-1 to TRBJ2-2, with D perhaps TRBD1 (5 bases). The CDR3 consists of 15 residues. CDR1 is SGHRS and CDR2 is YFSETQ in the germline V gene. Trimming stripped 5 bases from V and 8 bases from J, with 19 bases between. CDR3 sequence reads: CASRVFGQTEGELFF. CDR3 nucleotides: TGCGCCAGCAGGGTATTCGGACAAACGGAAGGGGAGCTGTTTTTT.

This sequence joins TRBV4-1 and TRBJ2-7, with D perhaps being TRBD1 or TRBD2 (5 bases each). This CDR3 has 15 amino acids. CDR1 is MGHRA, CDR2 YSYEKL, per germline. Trimming removed 1 base from V and 5 bases from J, with 15 bases in between. The CDR3 here is CASSQAGTVPHEQYF. CDR3 nucleotide sequence: TGCGCCAGCAGCCAAGCCGGGACGGTACCTCACGAGCAGTACTTC.

This clone has just one count. The chain combines TRBV6-5 with TRBJ2-7; TRBD1 agrees at 7 bases. Germline V gives CDR1 MNHEY, CDR2 SVGAGI. Trimming removed 4 bases from V and 4 bases from J; junction bases left unmatched: 7. This CDR3 comprises 14 residues. CDR3 nucleotide sequence: TGTGCCAGCAGTTCCACAACACAGGGGTACGAGCAGTACTTC. This codes for CASSSTTQGYEQYF.

The chain joins TRBV30 to TRBJ1-5; 11 positions agree with TRBD1. CDR3 length equals 14 residues. Trimming cost V 7 bases and J 5 bases; bases outside gene matches: 7. Germline CDR1 and CDR2: GTSNPN and SVGIG (reference sequence). As DNA, the CDR3 is TGTGCCTACAGGACAGGGGGCTTGGATCAGCCCCAGCATTTT. Encoded protein: CAYRTGGLDQPQHF.

The chain recombines TRBV10-2 with TRBJ1-2; D is possibly TRBD1 (5 bases). Trimming stripped 4 bases from V and 4 bases from J, with 13 bases between. Germline V CDR1 and CDR2: WSHSY, SAAADI. The CDR3 is 14 amino acids. The CDR3 region is CASSGAGDGYGYTF. The CDR3 bases are TGCGCCAGCAGTGGGGCGGGGGACGGCTATGGCTACACCTTC.

The chain is built from TRBV2 and TRBJ2-1; TRBD2 agrees at 14 bases. Germline values: CDR1 SNHLY, CDR2 FYNNEI. The CDR3 is 18 residues long. After removal of 3 bases from V and 2 bases from J, the junction contained 6 bases not matched to a gene. CDR3 nucleotide sequence: TGTGCCAGCAGTGATGGGACTAGCGGGAGTGTCGCCTACAATGAGCAGTTCTTC. Amino acids: CASSDGTSGSVAYNEQFF.

CDR3 residues: CARSLCYRGIYGYTF. The CDR3 nucleotides read TGTGCCAGAAGCTTGTGTTATCGGGGAATCTATGGCTACACCTTC. The rearrangement links TRBV5-3 to TRBJ1-2; no firm D call. TRBV5-3 is identified as an open reading frame with a role that is uncertain. The CDR3 spans 15 residues. V was pared by 1 base and J by 4 bases, with 14 bases between.

This sequence joins TRBV5-1 and TRBJ1-2; TRBD1 matches at 7 bases. The ends lost 1 base at V and 5 bases at J; junction bases unmatched: 5. CDR3 length: 14 amino acids. CDR1 is SGHRS, CDR2 YFSETQ, per germline. The CDR3 is CASSLSGQDYGYTF. DNA for the CDR3: TGCGCCAGCAGCTTGTCTGGACAGGATTATGGCTACACCTTC.

The chain couples TRBV9 to TRBJ2-2; 11 nucleotides match TRBD1. Per germline, CDR1 SGDLS and CDR2 YYNGEE. V was pared by 0 bases and J by 6 bases, with 1 base of the junction left unmatched. This CDR3 comprises 15 residues. CDR3 protein: CASSVGTGGAGELFF. In DNA form, the CDR3 reads TGTGCCAGCAGCGTAGGGACAGGGGGCGCCGGGGAGCTGTTTTTT.

This clone was observed a few times. This chain joins TRBV27 and TRBJ2-1, with D hard to call. Trimming took 4 bases from V and 5 from J, leaving 15 bases between them. In germline, CDR1 is MNHEY, CDR2 SMNVEV (reference sequence). The CDR3 runs 15 residues. In DNA form, the CDR3 reads TGTGCCAGCAGTTCGACGGGTGGTCCCAACAATGAGCAGTTCTTC. Encoded protein: CASSSTGGPNNEQFF.

V and J are TRBV5-4 and TRBJ1-2, with D unresolved. Germline-derived CDR1 and CDR2 are SGHNT and YYREEE (reference sequence). Trimming pared 4 bases from V and 1 base from J, leaving 11 bases between. This CDR3 comprises 14 residues. The CDR3 coding sequence is TGTGCCAGCAGCCCTCCAGGACTTAACTATGGCTACACCTTC. This encodes CASSPPGLNYGYTF. Drawing the rest from reference TRBV5-4 and TRBJ1-2, the complete variable domain is ETGVTQSPTHLIKTRGQQVTLRCSSQSGHNTVSWYQQALGQGPQFIFQYYREEENGRGNFPPRFSGLQFPNYSSELNVNALELDDSALYLCASSPPGLNYGYTFGSGTRLTVV.

The chain recombines TRBV28 with TRBJ2-2; possibly TRBD2 for D (7 bases). Looked up from germline, CDR1 is MDHEN and CDR2 is SYDVKM. There are 20 residues in the CDR3. Trimming cost V 1 base and J 0 bases, with 21 bases left between them. The CDR3 reads CASSLLGGAGVRANTGELFF. The DNA of the CDR3 is TGTGCCAGCAGTTTATTAGGGGGGGCCGGGGTCCGGGCGAACACCGGGGAGCTGTTTTTT.

The chain recombines TRBV28 with TRBJ1-2, with D possibly TRBD1 on 5 matching bases. The CDR3 runs 16 residues. From germline, CDR1 is MDHEN and CDR2 SYDVKM. Trimming pared 5 bases from V and 4 bases from J, leaving 20 bases between. CDR3 coding DNA: TGTGCCAGCAGTCCGGGATCTTACTCGGGGCTCTATGGCTACACCTTC. Its protein product is CASSPGSYSGLYGYTF.

The genes are TRBV5-1 and TRBJ1-1; D ambiguous. The germline V gene has CDR1 SGHRS and CDR2 YFSETQ. The CDR3 contains 14 residues. Trimming left V 3 bases short and J 3 bases short, with 12 bases between. The CDR3 DNA sequence: TGCGCCAGCAGCTCCGACCGGACGGACACTGAAGCTTTCTTT. It translates to CASSSDRTDTEAFF.

Only a few counts were recorded for this clone. The V and J genes are TRBV5-1 and TRBJ1-2; D gene ambiguous. V was pared by 4 bases and J by 9 bases, with 19 bases between. This CDR3 is 14 amino acids long. The germline CDR1 and CDR2 sequences are SGHRS and YFSETQ. The chain's CDR3 is CASSADVTGSSYTF. CDR3 in DNA: TGCGCCAGCAGCGCGGACGTGACGGGTTCGAGCTACACCTTC.